This T cell receptor beta chain is drawn from a study of T cells after yellow fever vaccination. V was clipped by 5 bases and J by 8 bases; unmatched bases: 7. The CDR3 is made up of 13 amino acids. Germline V CDR1 and CDR2: SQVTM, ANQGSEA. MiXCR, run by TCRdb on the 5' RACE reads, gives a single entry per CDR3 protein. The repertoire has about 140,000 distinct CDR3 sequences, 6.6% of them found once; the top ten carry over 0.55%. Ten or more counts support this clonotype. V is TRBV29-1 and J is TRBJ2-1, with 9 bases lining up with TRBD1. This TCR derives from a man aged 30 to 39 who received the YFV17D yellow fever vaccine. The sequenced sample was CD4+ T cells sorted from PBMCs, obtained 10 days after the yellow fever booster vaccination. The CDR3 coding sequence is TGCAGCGTTTTGACCGGGACAGGGTATGAGCAGTTCTTC. Protein product: CSVLTGTGYEQFF.